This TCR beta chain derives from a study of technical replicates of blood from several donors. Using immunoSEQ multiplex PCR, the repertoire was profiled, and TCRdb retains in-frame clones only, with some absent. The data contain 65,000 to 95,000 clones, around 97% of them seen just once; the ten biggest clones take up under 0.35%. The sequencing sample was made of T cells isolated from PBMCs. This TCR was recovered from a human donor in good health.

This CDR3 is CASSQDIRGTYEQYF. The CDR3 DNA reads as TGCGCCAGCAGCCAAGATATCCGGGGAACCTACGAGCAGTACTTC. This rearrangement joins TRBV4-1 to TRBJ2-7, with D maybe TRBD2 (5 bases). Germline V CDR1 and CDR2: MGHRA, YSYEKL. The CDR3 length is 15 residues. Trimming stripped 0 bases from V and 2 bases from J, with 11 bases between.